This T cell receptor beta chain was documented in a study of cytomegalovirus exposure and HLA in healthy donors. This CDR3 is built from 17 residues. In germline, CDR1 is MNHEY, CDR2 SMNVEV (reference sequence). After removal of 4 bases from V and 6 bases from J, the junction contained 13 bases not matched to a gene. With respect to this clone: Its antigen is currently unknown.

Some clones are missing from TCRdb's copy, which holds only in-frame ones; the method was immunoSEQ multiplex PCR. The table lists 300,000 to 450,000 clones, about nine tenths of them singletons. Study-level findings and limits: First-cohort TCR clusters tended to co-occur in the 130 or so validation repertoires, a later analysis found. Many donors carried some public TCRs, although rarity characterized most TCR sequences. Among the CMV-associated chains, a few were confirmed in vitro as specific for CMV antigens.

V gene TRBV27 combines with J gene TRBJ1-5, with TRBD1 matching over 9 bases. This receptor was obtained from a woman in her late teens or twenties in good health and CMV-seronegative. The sequencing sample was made of PBMCs. The CDR3 region has the DNA TGTGCCAGCAGTTCTATACCGGGGACAGGGAGGAGTCAGCCCCAGCATTTT. Its protein is CASSSIPGTGRSQPQHF.